Presented here are 3 T cell receptor beta chains from one specimen sequenced in a study of cytomegalovirus exposure and HLA in healthy donors (TCRdb year 2017). The protocol used for the library was the immunoSEQ multiplex PCR assay. For the multiplex PCR, a mixture combining 60 forward primers for TCR Vbeta segments and 13 reverse primers for TCR Jbeta segments was used. Here the immuneACCESS table is served through TCRdb, limited to in-frame sequences with V and J called. Missing clones are a known gap in these copies; in checked studies unresolved V genes cover under half, and the rest lacks a known reason. This sample comprises roughly 130,000 clones, 65% to 90% of them detected only once. Of the sample, about 0.76% is held by the ten largest clones. Sequencing was done on a sample of PBMCs. Receptors were obtained from a man aged 18-30 years in good health and CMV-seronegative.

The chain carries TRBV29-1 and TRBJ1-2; 8 positions agree with TRBD1. With V trimmed by 6 bases and J by 5 bases, 5 bases remained unmatched. The CDR3 consists of 12 residues. Germline-derived CDR1 and CDR2 are SQVTM and ANQGSEA. This CDR3 is CSVQTGVYGYTF. In DNA, the CDR3 is TGCAGCGTCCAGACAGGGGTTTATGGCTACACCTTC. Full variable domain (missing parts from reference TRBV29-1 and TRBJ1-2): SAVISQKPSRDICQRGTSLTIQCQVDSQVTMMFWYRQQPGQSLTLIATANQGSEATYESGFVIDKFPISRPNLTFSTLTVSNMSPEDSSIYLCSVQTGVYGYTFGSGTRLTVV.

The chain has TRBV7-9 and TRBJ2-7; tentative D call: TRBD1 (6 bases). Germline V gene data show CDR1 as SEHNR and CDR2 as FQNEAQ (reference sequence). The CDR3 loop spans 14 amino acids. Trimming shortened V by 4 bases and J by 1 base, and 11 bases separated the two germline ends. This CDR3 reads CASSYGQLSYEQYF. The CDR3, as DNA: TGTGCCAGCAGCTACGGACAGCTGTCCTACGAGCAGTACTTC.

This chain connects TRBV5-1 to TRBJ1-2; D call uncertain. The V end lost 4 bases, the J end lost 5 bases, and 12 bases lay between the germline ends. Looked up from germline, CDR1 is SGHRS and CDR2 is YFSETQ. This CDR3 region has 13 residues. CDR3 residues: CASSGEGGYGYTF. CDR3 in DNA: TGCGCCAGCAGCGGAGAGGGAGGATATGGCTACACCTTC.